This T cell receptor beta chain originates from a study of T cell repertoires in cytomegalovirus infection. Study as a whole: Use of recently identified HLA-C-restricted and well-studied HLA-B-restricted CMV epitopes was part of the study. It was the public TCR beta signatures that indicated both CMV infection and matching HLA type. Study results and caveats: Summed frequency of shared TCR beta families picked out CMV carriers who also had the relevant HLA. Dominant in the ex vivo response were TCR beta clonotypes restricted by HLA-C and specific for CMV.

One entry per CDR3 protein results from TCRdb running MiXCR on the reads. The sample holds a few hundred thousand distinct CDR3 sequences, roughly 34% seen once. As concerns this clonotype: Its antigen is still unknown.

The receptor's source is a human donor in good health (CMV status not recorded). Some clones in this sample may be carry-over from other donors' samples. The source was cultured PBMCs, collected from culture after CMV antigen stimulation.

The CDR3 DNA reads as TGTGCCAGCAGTTTAGCGCCGGGACACCCGACCAGCACAGATACGCAGTATTTT. Amino acids: CASSLAPGHPTSTDTQYF. The gene calls are TRBV28 and TRBJ2-3; maybe TRBD1 (6 bases). The CDR3 totals 18 residues. Trimming took off 2 bases at V and 0 bases at J, with 18 bases between the two ends. Germline V CDR1 and CDR2: MDHEN, SYDVKM.